This T cell receptor beta chain was found in a study of OX40 agonist ivuxolimab in advanced cancers. For the study at large: People who had prior anti-PD-1, anti-PD-L1 or anti-CTLA-4 therapy could take part, and 40% had some. Study conclusions and caveats: Blood T cells, both CD4+ and CD8+, expanded clonally by week 6 at 0.1 to 3.0 mg/kg. Which antigen the expanded peripheral T cells recognized is unknown. Patients who responded partially at 0.1-3.0 mg/kg showed clonal expansion ranking among the lowest.

A note on this clone: Its target is not known.

Sequencing was performed with immunoSEQ multiplex PCR; in TCRdb, only in-frame clones are kept and a portion is missing. Here the sample spans about 77,000 clones, roughly 85% being singletons. Germline V gene lookup returns CDR1 KGHSH and CDR2 LQKENI. J was trimmed by 1 base and V by 4 bases; bases with no gene match: 5. The CDR3 length is 16 residues. This clonotype originated in an adult with an advanced solid tumor such as melanoma, head and neck, liver or kidney cancer. This sequence joins TRBV18 and TRBJ1-5; 9 bases fit TRBD1. The specimen comprised CD4+ or CD8+ T cells sorted from blood, sampled in a trial of the OX40 agonist ivuxolimab. DNA of the CDR3: TGTGCCAGCTCACACGGACAGGGGCTAAGCAATCAGCCCCAGCATTTT. It encodes CASSHGQGLSNQPQHF.